The 6 T cell receptor beta chains presented below share a single source sample, sequenced in a study of brain T cells in children with intractable seizures. TCRdb's table, derived via immunoSEQ multiplex PCR, lists solely in-frame clones and lacks some. The table lists just under 65,000 clones, about 96% of them singletons, with roughly 0.38% in the top ten. The sample consisted of peripheral blood, taken at surgery. These receptors all come from a boy less than two years old with focal cortical dysplasia and intractable seizures.

The rearrangement uses TRBV5-4 and TRBJ2-3; D unresolved. Germline V gene lookup returns CDR1 SGHNT and CDR2 YYREEE (reference sequence). The CDR3 is 12 residues long. V was trimmed by 0 bases and J by 5 bases, leaving 4 bases between them. The CDR3 nucleotides read TGTGCCAGCAGCTTGGGTTTAGATACGCAGTATTTT. Translating gives CASSLGLDTQYF. Filled out from reference TRBV5-4 and TRBJ2-3, the complete variable domain reads ETGVTQSPTHLIKTRGQQVTLRCSSQSGHNTVSWYQQALGQGPQFIFQYYREEENGRGNFPPRFSGLQFPNYSSELNVNALELDDSALYLCASSLGLDTQYFGPGTRLTVL.

This rearrangement joins TRBV11-1 to TRBJ2-5; 9 nucleotides match TRBD1. The CDR3 extends over 15 amino acids. Germline loops: CDR1 SGHAT, CDR2 FQDESV (reference sequence). V lost 6 bases to trimming and J lost 5 bases; unmatched junction nucleotides: 10. The CDR3: CASRLRRQGDETQYF. CDR3 sequence (DNA): TGTGCCAGCAGGCTAAGGCGACAGGGGGATGAGACCCAGTACTTC.

This chain links TRBV4-3 with TRBJ2-5; 7 bases match TRBD2. V shed 1 base, J shed 5 bases, and the junction held 4 bases outside the gene matches. The CDR3 is 14 residues long. Germline-derived CDR1 and CDR2 are LGHNA and YSLEER. The CDR3 protein is CASSQAGGSETQYF. Here the CDR3 DNA reads TGCGCCAGCAGCCAAGCGGGAGGATCGGAGACCCAGTACTTC.

The chain employs TRBV27 and TRBJ1-1; maybe TRBD1 (5 bases). V was pared by 5 bases and J by 3 bases, with 19 bases between. Germline assignment: CDR1 MNHEY and CDR2 SMNVEV (reference sequence). The CDR3 sequence is 16 residues long. In nucleotides, the CDR3 is TGTGCCAGCAGTACCAGACAGCGCACTAAATACACTGAAGCTTTCTTT. Amino acids: CASSTRQRTKYTEAFF.

The chain couples TRBV9 to TRBJ2-1; D not resolved. CDR3 length equals 14 residues. Germline V gene sequence: CDR1 SGDLS, CDR2 YYNGEE. V was pared by 0 bases and J by 6 bases, with 10 bases between. CDR3 protein: CASSVGDPPNEQFF. The CDR3 DNA is TGTGCCAGCAGCGTAGGCGACCCCCCCAATGAGCAGTTCTTC. The full variable domain, with the rest looked up from reference TRBV9 and TRBJ2-1, is DSGVTQTPKHLITATGQRVTLRCSPRSGDLSVYWYQQSLDQGLQFLIQYYNGEERAKGNILERFSAQQFPDLHSELNLSSLELGDSALYFCASSVGDPPNEQFFGPGTRLTVL.

The chain uses TRBV27 and TRBJ2-4; the match to TRBD1 covers 7 bases. This CDR3 region has 16 residues. Germline CDR1 is MNHEY and CDR2 is SMNVEV (reference sequence). The V gene end was trimmed by 10 bases and the J gene end by 2 bases; junction bases not matched to a gene: 14. DNA of the CDR3: TGTGCCACCCGACCGACAGGGATTCTTTCCAAAAACATTCAGTACTTC. Encoded protein: CATRPTGILSKNIQYF.